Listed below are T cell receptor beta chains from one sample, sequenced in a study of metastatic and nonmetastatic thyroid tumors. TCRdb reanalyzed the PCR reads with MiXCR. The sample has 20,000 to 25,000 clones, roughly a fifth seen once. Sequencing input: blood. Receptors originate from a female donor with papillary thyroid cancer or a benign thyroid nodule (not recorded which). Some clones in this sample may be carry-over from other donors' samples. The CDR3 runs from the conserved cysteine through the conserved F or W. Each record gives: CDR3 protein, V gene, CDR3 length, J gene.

CDR3aa: CASSFFGTGGFTDTQYF
v_gene: TRBV27
len: 17
j_gene: TRBJ2-3

CDR3aa: CASNRGQVYNEQLF
v_gene: TRBV2
len: 14
j_gene: TRBJ2-1

CDR3aa: CASSQEWVQGQPQHF
v_gene: TRBV4-3
len: 15
j_gene: TRBJ1-5

CDR3aa: CASTRETGYTQYF
v_gene: TRBV25-1
len: 13
j_gene: TRBJ2-3

CDR3aa: CAGSPGTVNEKLFF
v_gene: TRBV6-1
len: 14
j_gene: TRBJ1-4

CDR3aa: CASSLGGLAANTGELFF
v_gene: TRBV28
len: 17
j_gene: TRBJ2-2

CDR3aa: CASSFDRVLDTEAFF
v_gene: TRBV7-9
len: 15
j_gene: TRBJ1-1

CDR3aa: CASSPTGTGIGEQYF
v_gene: TRBV7-2
len: 15
j_gene: TRBJ2-7

CDR3aa: CASSLVFGVGQPQHF
v_gene: TRBV5-1
len: 15
j_gene: TRBJ1-5

CDR3aa: CSARDSRAGGFDEQYF
v_gene: TRBV20-1
len: 16
j_gene: TRBJ2-7

CDR3aa: CASSLGNQPQHF
v_gene: TRBV3-1
len: 12
j_gene: TRBJ1-5

CDR3aa: CASSLPLGGGETQYF
v_gene: TRBV5-4
len: 15
j_gene: TRBJ2-5

CDR3aa: CASSSTSGEPGNEQFF
v_gene: TRBV5-1
len: 16
j_gene: TRBJ2-1

CDR3aa: CASRCDSLLLGGYTF
v_gene: TRBV27
len: 15
j_gene: TRBJ1-2

CDR3aa: CASSLVNPTGNDEQYF
v_gene: TRBV5-1
len: 16
j_gene: TRBJ2-7

CDR3aa: CASSWRQGAYNEQFF
v_gene: TRBV7-2
len: 15
j_gene: TRBJ2-1

CDR3aa: CASSPGTDLFTEAFF
v_gene: TRBV6-4
len: 15
j_gene: TRBJ1-1

CDR3aa: CASSQDRTGKYEQYF
v_gene: TRBV4-1
len: 15
j_gene: TRBJ2-7

CDR3aa: CASSKLAGVQETQYF
v_gene: TRBV7-2
len: 15
j_gene: TRBJ2-5

CDR3aa: CASSLLRQGARFF
v_gene: TRBV28
len: 13
j_gene: TRBJ2-1

CDR3aa: CASSRTGPYGYTF
v_gene: TRBV11-3
len: 13
j_gene: TRBJ1-2

CDR3aa: CASSSHGHSYNEQFF
v_gene: TRBV12-3/TRBV12-4
len: 15
j_gene: TRBJ2-1

CDR3aa: CASSLEAVNTEAFF
v_gene: TRBV7-6
len: 14
j_gene: TRBJ1-1

CDR3aa: CSARGLSVRETQYF
v_gene: TRBV20-1
len: 14
j_gene: TRBJ2-5

CDR3aa: CATSRDSSTVRGWETNEKLFF
v_gene: TRBV15
len: 21
j_gene: TRBJ1-4

CDR3aa: CSDREQQGAFRYTF
v_gene: TRBV20-1
len: 14
j_gene: TRBJ1-2

CDR3aa: CANSLGGIYNEQFF
v_gene: TRBV12-3/TRBV12-4
len: 14
j_gene: TRBJ2-1

CDR3aa: CASKPPGTGSNTGELFF
v_gene: TRBV5-1
len: 17
j_gene: TRBJ2-2

CDR3aa: CSARTGTSSYEQYF
v_gene: TRBV20-1
len: 14
j_gene: TRBJ2-7

CDR3aa: CASSAQPGTSGKANTGELFF
v_gene: TRBV7-9
len: 20
j_gene: TRBJ2-2

CDR3aa: CASKLIAGGYNEQFF
v_gene: TRBV13
len: 15
j_gene: TRBJ2-1

CDR3aa: CATSGGRLFTDTQYF
v_gene: TRBV24-1
len: 15
j_gene: TRBJ2-3

CDR3aa: CASSLRRGPLHF
v_gene: TRBV12-3/TRBV12-4
len: 12
j_gene: TRBJ1-6

CDR3aa: CASSPPRGLGTGELFF
v_gene: TRBV18
len: 16
j_gene: TRBJ2-2

CDR3aa: CASSLGRVLAVAGDTQYF
v_gene: TRBV12-3/TRBV12-4
len: 18
j_gene: TRBJ2-3